Presented here are 25 T cell receptor beta chains from one specimen sequenced in a study of blood T cells in healthy people across ages. Next came a second PCR, run for about 7 to 12 cycles, which used a sample-barcoded 5' primer along with a J-beta primer mix. TCRdb reprocessed the 5' RACE reads via MiXCR and lists one record per CDR3 protein. The table lists approximately 800,000 distinct CDR3 sequences, around 34% of them singletons, with approximately 12% in the top ten. Sequenced: blood. Receptor source: a young man in good health.

Ten or more counts support this clonotype. The chain couples TRBV20-1 to TRBJ1-5, with D perhaps TRBD1 (5 bases). CDR3 length equals 16 residues. V was shortened by 3 bases and J by 0 bases, with 15 bases between the two germline ends. Germline assignment: CDR1 DFQATT and CDR2 SNEGSKA (reference sequence). As DNA, the CDR3 is TGCAGTGCTAGTCCGTGGGGTCAGGGTAGCAATCAGCCCCAGCATTTT. This codes for CSASPWGQGSNQPQHF.

The rearrangement links TRBV2 to TRBJ2-1, with a possible D match to TRBD2 (6 bases). V lost 6 bases and J 5 bases, leaving 17 bases between the germline ends. The germline V gene has CDR1 SNHLY and CDR2 FYNNEI. The CDR3 length is 15 residues. The CDR3 loop is CASRRGYGLNNEQFF. The DNA of the CDR3 is TGTGCCAGCAGAAGAGGGTACGGACTAAACAATGAGCAGTTCTTC.

This rearrangement joins TRBV25-1 to TRBJ2-7; no clear D. The V end was cut by 1 base, the J end by 5 bases, with 12 bases between. CDR3 length equals 14 residues. The germline gives CDR1 MGHDK, CDR2 SYGVNS. The CDR3 loop is CASSEFTVTNEQYF. CDR3 DNA: TGTGCCAGCAGTGAATTTACGGTTACTAACGAGCAGTACTTC.

This chain links TRBV2 with TRBJ2-5; a possible D gene is TRBD1 (6 bases). V was clipped by 6 bases and J by 5 bases, with 16 bases between them. The CDR3 covers 14 residues. The germline gives CDR1 SNHLY, CDR2 FYNNEI. The CDR3 loop is CASRPDSQGETQYF. The CDR3, as DNA: TGTGCCAGCAGGCCGGACAGTCAAGGGGAGACCCAGTACTTC.

The CDR3 bases are TGTGCCAGCAGTGTCTCGACTAGCGGGGATAGCACAGATACGCAGTATTTT. It codes for CASSVSTSGDSTDTQYF. V usage is TRBV6-4 and J usage is TRBJ2-3; 11 bases agree with TRBD2. Trimming at V came to 4 bases and at J to 0 bases, leaving 6 bases not matched to a gene. The CDR3 runs to 17 residues. Germline-derived CDR1 and CDR2 are MRHNA and SNTAGT.

This chain joins TRBV18 and TRBJ2-5, with D possibly matching TRBD1 (6 bases). CDR1 and CDR2 (germline): KGHSH, LQKENI. Deletions cut 0 bases from V and 11 bases from J, with 16 bases between. The CDR3 totals 14 residues. The CDR3 nucleotides read TGTGCCAGCTCACCACCTCGGGACACTAATGAGCAGTACTTC. As protein: CASSPPRDTNEQYF.

This clonotype was found a few times. The J gene is TRBJ2-7, the V gene TRBV5-1; D ambiguous. The V gene's germline CDR1 is SGHRS and CDR2 YFSETQ. The CDR3 is 16 residues long. The V end lost 0 bases, the J end lost 2 bases, and 15 bases lay between the germline ends. CDR3 bases: TGCGCCAGCAGCTTGGCGATGGGTGCAGATACCTACGAGCAGTACTTC. It codes for CASSLAMGADTYEQYF.

This chain links TRBV12-3 or TRBV12-4 with TRBJ2-1; a possible D gene is TRBD1 (6 bases). Trimming pared 7 bases from V and 4 bases from J, leaving 17 bases between. This CDR3 is built from 15 residues. The CDR3 is CASTLDRTNYNEQFF. Here the CDR3 DNA reads TGTGCCAGCACCCTCGACAGGACCAATTACAATGAGCAGTTCTTC.

This clonotype turned up a few times. The chain has TRBV4-2 and TRBJ2-5; the D gene could be TRBD1 or TRBD2 (5 bases each). CDR1 LGHNA and CDR2 YNFKEQ come from the germline V gene. The CDR3 has 15 amino acids. V gave up 0 bases and J gave up 5 bases, with 13 bases separating them. DNA for the CDR3: TGTGCCAGCAGCCAAGAGGCTACCAGGGAGGAGACCCAGTACTTC. This sequence encodes CASSQEATREETQYF.

CDR3 coding DNA: TGTGCCAGCAGCTTAGCGCTGGGTCCCGGGACAGGGGGTGAATATGGCTACACCTTC. It codes for CASSLALGPGTGGEYGYTF. The V gene is TRBV7-2, the J gene TRBJ1-2; 11 bases fit TRBD1. The CDR3 sequence is 19 residues long. Germline V gene lookup returns CDR1 SGHTA and CDR2 FQGNSA. J lost 5 bases, V lost 0 bases, and 14 bases had no gene match.

The V and J genes are TRBV20-1 and TRBJ2-3; 9 bases match TRBD2. The CDR3 length is 15 residues. Germline trimming cut 6 bases from V and 0 bases from J; bases unmatched to any gene: 7. CDR1 and CDR2 from the germline V gene are DFQATT and SNEGSKA (reference sequence). The CDR3 sequence is CSAKAGTSSTDTQYF. The CDR3 DNA sequence: TGCAGTGCCAAAGCCGGGACTAGCAGCACAGATACGCAGTATTTT.

V is TRBV9 and J is TRBJ2-5; D uncertain. This CDR3 has 14 amino acids. Germline assignment: CDR1 SGDLS and CDR2 YYNGEE. Trimming removed 0 bases from V and 5 bases from J, with 11 bases in between. For the CDR3, the DNA is TGTGCCAGCAGCGTAGGAGAACATGGGGAGACCCAGTACTTC. It codes for CASSVGEHGETQYF.

A word on this clonotype: Just one base apart from a much larger clone, this may be a read error. The J gene is TRBJ2-7, the V gene TRBV29-1; perhaps TRBD1 as D (6 bases). Germline V gene sequence: CDR1 SQVTM, CDR2 ANQGSEA. This CDR3 has 12 amino acids. The CDR3 nucleotides are TGCAGGTGGGCAGGGGTGGGCAATGAGCAGTACTTC. Its protein is CRWAGVGNEQYF.

This clonotype was picked up many times. V is TRBV12-3 or TRBV12-4 and J is TRBJ2-5; possible D gene TRBD2, 5 bases. The CDR3 is 12 amino acids. V lost 2 bases and J lost 5, with 6 bases in between. CDR3 protein: CASSLREETQYF. CDR3 DNA sequence: TGTGCCAGCAGTTTAAGGGAGGAGACCCAGTACTTC.

In its sample, this clonotype was seen a few times. This sequence joins TRBV4-3 and TRBJ2-1; D unclear. The ends were cut back, 1 base at V and 3 bases at J, with 13 bases in the middle. This CDR3 has 16 amino acids. CDR1 is LGHNA, CDR2 YSLEER, per germline. CDR3 protein: CASSQVAVPNYNEQFF. The CDR3 DNA reads TGCGCCAGCAGCCAAGTGGCCGTCCCTAACTACAATGAGCAGTTCTTC.

V usage is TRBV20-1 and J usage is TRBJ2-5; 10 bases map to TRBD1. The last part of the DNA fits TRBJ2-7 better; the J call may be wrong. The germline CDR1 and CDR2 sequences are DFQATT and SNEGSKA (reference sequence). This CDR3 spans 14 amino acids. CDR3 nucleotides: TGCAGTGCTAAACCAGGGACAGGGGTCTACGAGCAGTACTTC. Amino acid sequence: CSAKPGTGVYEQYF.

This clonotype was seen a few times. The V and J genes are TRBV29-1 and TRBJ2-1; D assignment may be TRBD1 or TRBD2 (6 bases each). The J call may be faulty, since TRBJ2-7 better matches the DNA end. The CDR3 has 12 residues. The germline V gene encodes CDR1 SQVTM and CDR2 ANQGSEA. The CDR3: CSVRQDYNEQYF. CDR3 in DNA: TGCAGCGTGCGACAGGACTACAATGAGCAGTACTTC.

V gene TRBV3-1 combines with J gene TRBJ1-2, with D tentatively TRBD1 (5 bases). This CDR3 is built from 15 residues. The germline V gene encodes CDR1 LGHDT and CDR2 YNNKEL (reference sequence). Trimming removed 2 bases at V and 8 bases at J, with 18 bases between. The CDR3 loop is CASSQQDTSTEGYTF. In DNA form, the CDR3 reads TGTGCCAGCAGCCAACAGGACACCTCAACGGAGGGCTACACCTTC.

There are a few counts of this clonotype. The rearrangement links TRBV5-1 to TRBJ1-2, with 8 bases that match TRBD1. The CDR3 is 14 residues long. V was pared by 0 bases and J by 7 bases, with 5 bases of the junction left unmatched. Germline CDR1 and CDR2: SGHRS and YFSETQ. The CDR3 region is CASSLVTGDRGYTF. The DNA of the CDR3 is TGCGCCAGCAGCTTGGTGACAGGGGATCGTGGCTACACCTTC.

V usage is TRBV6-5 and J usage is TRBJ1-1; a weak D match, TRBD1 (6 bases). Germline CDR1 MNHEY, CDR2 SVGAGI. CDR3 length: 15 residues. The germline V and J ends were trimmed by 5 bases and 2 bases, with 15 bases remaining between them. CDR3 sequence reads: CASSESGTLNTEAFF. Here the CDR3 DNA reads TGTGCCAGCAGTGAATCCGGGACACTAAACACTGAAGCTTTCTTT.

J is TRBJ2-7 and V is TRBV20-1; the match to TRBD1 covers 8 bases. The V gene's germline CDR1 is DFQATT and CDR2 SNEGSKA (reference sequence). The V and J ends lost 3 bases and 1 base, in that order; junction bases with no gene match: 8. This CDR3 has 15 amino acids. CDR3 amino acids: CSASGTGTGSYEQYF. DNA for the CDR3: TGCAGTGCTAGTGGCACCGGGACAGGTTCCTACGAGCAGTACTTC.

The rearrangement joins TRBV9 to TRBJ2-1; TRBD2 is a possible D gene (7 bases). The DNA end is more similar to TRBJ2-7, so the J call may be wrong. The CDR3 runs 15 residues. Germline V lookup: CDR1 SGDLS, CDR2 YYNGEE. CDR3 coding DNA: TGTGCCAGCAGCGTAGGGGGGGGGCTCCACGATGAGCAGTACTTC. It encodes CASSVGGGLHDEQYF.

The chain joins TRBV7-9 to TRBJ2-1; either TRBD1 or TRBD2 may fit D (6 bases each). This CDR3 is 16 amino acids long. The V gene lost 5 bases and the J gene lost 10 bases, with 24 bases spanning the gap. The germline CDR1 and CDR2 sequences are SEHNR and FQNEAQ (reference sequence). The CDR3 nucleotides read TGTGCCAGCAGCCACCGTCCCGGGGGCCCTACCTACGAGCAGTTCTTC. This sequence encodes CASSHRPGGPTYEQFF.

This rearrangement joins TRBV29-1 to TRBJ1-5; 10 nucleotides match TRBD1. This CDR3 is built from 13 residues. The V and J ends lost 7 bases and 6 bases, in that order; junction bases with no gene match: 6. Germline CDR1 reads SQVTM; CDR2 reads ANQGSEA. DNA for the CDR3: TGCAGCGCCGGACAGGGGGAGGGTCAGCCCCAGCATTTT. Its translation is CSAGQGEGQPQHF.

A few counts support this clonotype. The chain carries TRBV6-5 and TRBJ2-4; D is ambiguous. The V gene lost 0 bases and the J gene lost 0 bases, with 15 bases spanning the gap. This CDR3 region has 18 residues. Germline values: CDR1 MNHEY, CDR2 SVGAGI. CDR3 protein: CASSYSIERSLAKNIQYF. The CDR3 nucleotides are TGTGCCAGCAGTTACTCAATCGAGCGATCCTTAGCCAAAAACATTCAGTACTTC.